A single T cell receptor (beta chain) is shown here with its context. This same CDR3 is encoded by further DNA sequences in the sample. This specimen belongs to a study of shared clonotypes between healthy human individuals. The repertoire was sequenced with immunoSEQ multiplex PCR; TCRdb's copy has only in-frame clones and lacks some. The data contain roughly 2.5 million clones, around nine tenths of them seen just once; the ten biggest clones take up around 0.14%. Trimming took 0 bases from V and 6 from J, leaving 10 bases between them. Germline V gives CDR1 SGHRS, CDR2 YFSETQ. This CDR3 has 14 amino acids.

Material for sequencing was naive CD4+ T cells sorted from blood. Specified subset: CD45RA+ positively selected. The rearrangement links TRBV5-1 to TRBJ2-1; D unresolved. The receptor's source is a young man in good health. CDR3 bases: TGCGCCAGCAGCTTGGGTCCCAGCAGCAATGAGCAGTTCTTC. This codes for CASSLGPSSNEQFF.